Below are 27 T cell receptor beta chains sequenced from a single sample in a study of blood T cell repertoires in COVID-19. Sequencing used immunoSEQ multiplex PCR; TCRdb keeps in-frame clones, though not all of them. The sample gives more than 85,000 clones, roughly 84% of which show up once; around 8% is in the top ten. Specimen: peripheral blood. The receptors were gathered from a woman older than 75 with active or convalescent COVID-19.

This chain connects TRBV28 to TRBJ2-2; perhaps TRBD1 as D (6 bases). Trimming took off 3 bases at V and 0 bases at J, with 8 bases between the two ends. Germline V gene lookup returns CDR1 MDHEN and CDR2 SYDVKM. The CDR3 totals 15 residues. The CDR3 DNA follows: TGTGCCAGCAGTTTCGGGACAACGAACACCGGGGAGCTGTTTTTT. It specifies CASSFGTTNTGELFF.

This clone was detected once. J is TRBJ2-1 and V is TRBV14; 9 positions agree with TRBD1. Losses at the gene ends were 4 bases for V and 5 bases for J; bases not matched to a gene: 6. The CDR3 runs to 15 residues. Germline lookup yields CDR1 SGHDN and CDR2 FVKESK. This CDR3 is CASSLGTGYHNEQFF. In DNA, the CDR3 is TGTGCCAGCAGCCTTGGGACAGGGTACCACAATGAGCAGTTCTTC. The full variable domain, completed using reference TRBV14 and TRBJ2-1, is EAGVTQFPSHSVIEKGQTVTLRCDPISGHDNLYWYRRVMGKEIKFLLHFVKESKQDESGMPNNRFLAERTGGTYSTLKVQPAELEDSGVYFCASSLGTGYHNEQFFGPGTRLTVL.

The chain links TRBV7-9 to TRBJ2-7, with 9 bases that match TRBD2. J gave up 2 bases and V 2 bases, and 4 bases lay outside the gene matches. Germline lookup yields CDR1 SEHNR and CDR2 FQNEAQ (reference sequence). The CDR3 spans 15 residues. The CDR3 coding sequence is TGTGCCAGCAGCTTAATGTCTAGCGGGGCCTACGAGCAGTACTTC. Translated: CASSLMSSGAYEQYF.

The chain recombines TRBV6-6 with TRBJ2-7; TRBD1 agrees at 7 bases. This CDR3 region has 16 residues. Losses at the gene ends were 3 bases for V and 0 bases for J; bases not matched to a gene: 8. CDR1 MNHNY and CDR2 SVGAGI come from the germline V gene (reference sequence). CDR3 loop: CASSYSRQGSSYEQYF. CDR3 DNA: TGTGCCAGCAGTTATAGTCGACAGGGAAGCTCCTACGAGCAGTACTTC.

This clone was seen once. As DNA, the CDR3 is TGTGCCAGTAGTGCAAATTTTCGGCGGGGAGAGACCCAGTACTTC. Translated: CASSANFRRGETQYF. This rearrangement joins TRBV19 to TRBJ2-5; D may be TRBD2 (6 bases). The CDR3 loop spans 15 amino acids. Germline loops: CDR1 LNHDA, CDR2 SQIVND (reference sequence). With 5 bases removed from V and 4 bases from J, the gap between germline ends came to 17 bases.

The V call is TRBV5-5, the J call TRBJ1-1; D gene unclear. Looked up from germline, CDR1 is SGHKS and CDR2 is YYEKEE (reference sequence). The CDR3 sequence is 15 residues long. Trimming removed 0 bases from V and 5 bases from J, with 14 bases in between. CDR3 amino acids: CASSLAGLAGTEAFF. The CDR3 coding sequence is TGTGCCAGCAGCTTGGCCGGACTGGCGGGGACTGAAGCTTTCTTT.

The chain joins TRBV4-2 to TRBJ2-3; TRBD2 is a possible D gene (5 bases). The V end was cut by 0 bases, the J end by 3 bases, with 7 bases between. In germline, CDR1 is LGHNA, CDR2 YNFKEQ. This CDR3 spans 14 amino acids. The CDR3 is CASSQDPGTDTQYF. Here the CDR3 DNA reads TGTGCCAGCAGCCAAGATCCGGGGACAGATACGCAGTATTTT.

The V and J genes are TRBV7-8 and TRBJ2-7, with D possibly TRBD2 on 6 matching bases. V was trimmed by 5 bases and J by 8 bases, leaving 16 bases between them. There are 13 residues in the CDR3. The V gene's germline CDR1 is SGHVS and CDR2 FQNEAQ. CDR3 loop: CASSQQRDSQQYF. As DNA, the CDR3 is TGTGCCAGCAGCCAACAACGGGACTCACAGCAGTACTTC.

The rearrangement uses TRBV2 and TRBJ1-1; D ambiguous. This CDR3 is built from 13 residues. Germline values: CDR1 SNHLY, CDR2 FYNNEI. Trimming cost V 10 bases and J 1 base, with 13 bases left between them. The CDR3 nucleotides read TGTGCCATAACGGGGAGGGCGAACACTGAAGCTTTCTTT. It translates to CAITGRANTEAFF. The complete variable domain, with remaining parts taken from reference TRBV2 and TRBJ1-1, reads EPEVTQTPSHQVTQMGQEVILRCVPISNHLYFYWYRQILGQKVEFLVSFYNNEISEKSEIFDDQFSVERPDGSNFTLKIRSTKLEDSAMYFCAITGRANTEAFFGQGTRLTVV.

A remark on this clone: The junction departs from the called germline gene at one end, perhaps through a read error. The chain carries TRBV7-7 and TRBJ2-1, with 10 bases fitting TRBD1. Germline loops: CDR1 SSHAT, CDR2 FNYEAQ (reference sequence). CDR3 length: 15 amino acids. Here the CDR3 DNA reads TGTGCTAGCAGCCCCGGGACAGGGGTCCCTAATGAGCAGTTCTTC. Protein sequence: CASSPGTGVPNEQFF.

V is TRBV6-5 and J is TRBJ2-3; D possibly corresponds to TRBD1 (6 bases). Germline lookup yields CDR1 MNHEY and CDR2 SVGAGI. Trimming took 2 bases from V and 4 from J, leaving 13 bases between them. This CDR3 contains 15 residues. Here the CDR3 DNA reads TGTGCCAGCAGTTACGGGGGCTCTCCCGCAGATACGCAGTATTTT. Its protein product is CASSYGGSPADTQYF.

The chain combines TRBV2 with TRBJ2-1, with TRBD1 as a possible D gene (6 bases). V was shortened by 2 bases and J by 4 bases, with 15 bases between the two germline ends. The CDR3 extends over 16 amino acids. The germline gives CDR1 SNHLY, CDR2 FYNNEI. CDR3 amino acids: CASSESNRDVYNEQFF. The CDR3 DNA follows: TGTGCCAGCAGTGAAAGTAACAGGGATGTATACAATGAGCAGTTCTTC.

Written as DNA, the CDR3 is TGTGCCAGCAGTTTAGGGGACAGGGCCAACGTCCTGACTTTC. Encoded protein: CASSLGDRANVLTF. This sequence joins TRBV28 and TRBJ2-6; a weak D match, TRBD1 (6 bases). The CDR3 spans 14 residues. V was shortened by 2 bases and J by 5 bases, with 7 bases between the two germline ends. Germline V CDR1 and CDR2: MDHEN, SYDVKM.

This clone was seen just once. The chain combines TRBV5-1 with TRBJ2-5, with 7 bases lining up with TRBD2. J gave up 4 bases and V 2 bases, and 5 bases lay outside the gene matches. The CDR3 has 14 residues. Germline V gene lookup returns CDR1 SGHRS and CDR2 YFSETQ. CDR3 in amino acids: CASSLSLAAETQYF. In DNA, the CDR3 is TGCGCCAGCAGCTTAAGCCTAGCGGCAGAGACCCAGTACTTC.

This rearrangement joins TRBV3-1 (or the pseudogene TRBV3-2) to TRBJ1-5, with D maybe TRBD1 (5 bases). V was shortened by 0 bases and J by 4 bases, with 10 bases between the two germline ends. This CDR3 comprises 15 residues. Per germline, CDR1 LGHDT and CDR2 YNNKEL (reference sequence). CDR3 loop: CASSQDLTENQPQHF. For the CDR3, the DNA is TGTGCCAGCAGCCAAGATCTGACAGAAAATCAGCCCCAGCATTTT.

The genes are TRBV28 and TRBJ2-7, with D possibly TRBD2 on 5 matching bases. Germline loops: CDR1 MDHEN, CDR2 SYDVKM. The CDR3 covers 13 residues. Trimming pared 2 bases from V and 3 bases from J, leaving 8 bases between. CDR3 DNA sequence: TGTGCCAGCAGTTTAAGCGGTAACTACGAGCAGTACTTC. Translated, it gives CASSLSGNYEQYF.

V and J are TRBV9 and TRBJ2-1; 10 nucleotides match TRBD2. After removal of 2 bases from V and 10 bases from J, the junction contained 15 bases not matched to a gene. The CDR3 runs 17 residues. Germline V gene lookup returns CDR1 SGDLS and CDR2 YYNGEE. The CDR3 sequence is CASSVGDGLAGVGEQFF. The CDR3 nucleotides are TGTGCCAGCAGCGTGGGAGATGGGCTAGCGGGAGTTGGCGAGCAGTTCTTC.

The chain is built from TRBV7-3 and TRBJ2-1, with 7 bases aligning to TRBD2. In germline, CDR1 is SGHTA, CDR2 FQGTGA. The CDR3 contains 17 residues. The ends lost 3 bases at V and 6 bases at J; junction bases unmatched: 14. CDR3 amino acids: CASSLFSASGIGNEQFF. DNA of the CDR3: TGTGCCAGCAGCTTGTTTAGTGCTAGCGGAATAGGCAATGAGCAGTTCTTC.

This clone came up once. This sequence joins TRBV6-5 and TRBJ1-1; TRBD1 matches 10 bases. V lost 8 bases and J lost 10; bases outside the gene matches: 13. Per germline, CDR1 MNHEY and CDR2 SVGAGI. This CDR3 contains 14 residues. CDR3 bases: TGTGCCAGCCAGGGGACCGGGACAGGGGCGCTAGCTTTCTTT. Amino acids: CASQGTGTGALAFF.

This clone has just a few counts. The CDR3 coding sequence is TGTGCCAGCTCAGAGGGTGTGGCAGCTGAAGCTTTCTTT. This gives the protein CASSEGVAAEAFF. The genes are TRBV18 and TRBJ1-1; D remains ambiguous. The CDR3 consists of 13 residues. V was shortened by 5 bases and J by 6 bases, with 13 bases between the two germline ends. Germline V gene sequence: CDR1 KGHSH, CDR2 LQKENI.

V is TRBV7-9 and J is TRBJ1-3, with D perhaps TRBD1 (6 bases). The CDR3 totals 15 residues. Germline CDR1 is SEHNR and CDR2 is FQNEAQ (reference sequence). The V gene lost 4 bases and the J gene lost 0 bases, with 10 bases spanning the gap. The CDR3 nucleotides are TGTGCCAGCAGCTCCAGACAGGTCTCTGGAAACACCATATATTTT. It codes for CASSSRQVSGNTIYF.

The genes are TRBV3-1 (or the pseudogene TRBV3-2) and TRBJ1-1; the D gene is possibly TRBD1 (6 bases). V was pared by 1 base and J by 3 bases, with 12 bases between. Germline CDR1 and CDR2: LGHDT and YNNKEL (reference sequence). This CDR3 is 15 amino acids long. DNA for the CDR3: TGTGCCAGCAGCCAAGGAATACAGGGAGACACTGAAGCTTTCTTT. Translated, it gives CASSQGIQGDTEAFF.

This sequence joins TRBV2 and TRBJ2-6, with D possibly matching TRBD1 (5 bases). V was clipped by 6 bases and J by 3 bases, with 12 bases between them. The CDR3 loop spans 15 amino acids. CDR1 SNHLY and CDR2 FYNNEI come from the germline V gene. CDR3 bases: TGTGCCAGCAGAGTCAGGGTTGGTGGGGCCAACGTCCTGACTTTC. This gives the protein CASRVRVGGANVLTF.

The chain couples TRBV28 to TRBJ1-2, with no clear D. Germline lookup yields CDR1 MDHEN and CDR2 SYDVKM. V lost 8 bases to trimming and J lost 8 bases, with 18 bases between them. The CDR3 sequence is 13 residues long. The CDR3 here is CASDPEGRGGYTF. The CDR3 DNA reads as TGTGCCAGCGATCCTGAGGGTCGTGGGGGCTACACCTTC.

The chain carries TRBV4-2 and TRBJ2-3, with a tentative D call TRBD2 (6 bases). Deletions cut 4 bases from V and 3 bases from J, with 8 bases between. The CDR3 has 13 residues. Germline CDR1 LGHNA, CDR2 YNFKEQ. The CDR3 sequence: CASSRAGTDTQYF. The CDR3 nucleotides read TGTGCCAGCAGCCGGGCGGGAACAGATACGCAGTATTTT.

Here the CDR3 DNA reads TGTGCCAGCAGCCTCTTTCTAGCGGGAGGGAGGAGCTCCTACGAGCAGTACTTC. Translated: CASSLFLAGGRSSYEQYF. This chain uses TRBV7-6 with TRBJ2-7; 12 bases are a match to TRBD2. This CDR3 contains 18 residues. J was trimmed by 0 bases and V by 5 bases; bases with no gene match: 11. The germline CDR1 and CDR2 sequences are SGHVS and FNYEAQ.

The rearrangement links TRBV7-6 to TRBJ2-7; TRBD1 is a possible D gene (6 bases). The CDR3 length is 14 residues. Per germline, CDR1 SGHVS and CDR2 FNYEAQ. Between the trimmed V and J ends, which lost 4 bases and 3 bases, there was a span of 13 bases. CDR3 protein: CASSYRAGGYEQYF. In DNA, the CDR3 is TGTGCCAGCAGCTACAGGGCAGGCGGCTACGAGCAGTACTTC.